This T cell receptor beta chain was documented in a study of neurological immune-mediated disorders. The study's findings and limits: The multiple sclerosis repertoire cluster lacked an association with any feature, whether clinical or MRI. According to phylogenetic grouping, one related-CDR3 cluster, a possible signature, contained the repertoires of 18 of 34 multiple sclerosis patients.

This CDR3 is 13 amino acids long. The V end was cut by 1 base, the J end by 4 bases, with 7 bases between. Looked up from germline, CDR1 is DFQATT and CDR2 is SNEGSKA (reference sequence). Over 160 million TCR-beta sequences from 15-18 subjects were obtained in each sequencing run. TCRdb passed the 5' RACE reads through MiXCR, listing each CDR3 protein once. This table has some 50,000 distinct CDR3 sequences, around 2% appearing once. This clonotype occurred many times. The antigen remains unidentified. The V gene is TRBV20-1, the J gene TRBJ2-2, with D unresolved. Sample: PBMCs. The sequence was collected from a woman between 35 and 50 years old with multiple sclerosis. CDR3 in DNA: TGCAGTGCTAGAGCGCCGACCACCGGGGAGCTGTTTTTT. Translating gives CSARAPTTGELFF.